Shown below are 6 T cell receptor beta chains from a single sample sequenced in a study of blood T cell repertoires in COVID-19. Profiling relied on immunoSEQ multiplex PCR, and the TCRdb table lists in-frame clones only, not all of them. Found here are about 130,000 clones, more than 70% of them singletons; the top ten hold around 10%. Sequencing used peripheral blood. These receptors originate from a man between 45 and 60 years old with acute or convalescent COVID-19.

The V call is TRBV2, the J call TRBJ1-5; D might be TRBD1 (6 bases). With 10 bases removed from V and 1 base from J, the gap between germline ends came to 23 bases. In germline, CDR1 is SNHLY, CDR2 FYNNEI. The CDR3 sequence is 17 residues long. The chain's CDR3 is CATARRKQGRSNQPQHF. In nucleotides, the CDR3 is TGTGCCACCGCTCGAAGAAAACAGGGACGAAGCAATCAGCCCCAGCATTTT.

This clone was detected once. J is TRBJ1-2 and V is TRBV2; 7 nucleotides line up with TRBD1. CDR1 and CDR2 (germline): SNHLY, FYNNEI. Germline trimming cut 5 bases from V and 6 bases from J; bases unmatched to any gene: 15. The CDR3 is made up of 16 amino acids. CDR3 nucleotides: TGTGCCAGCAGTACTCTAGGGGGCCAAGGGGTGGATGGCTACACCTTC. Translating gives CASSTLGGQGVDGYTF.

V gene TRBV7-2 combines with J gene TRBJ2-3; 9 bases are shared with TRBD2. The CDR3 sequence is 15 residues long. The ends lost 1 base at V and 4 bases at J; junction bases unmatched: 3. Germline V gives CDR1 SGHTA, CDR2 FQGNSA. CDR3: CASSLGSGRSDTQYF. The CDR3 bases are TGTGCCAGCAGCTTAGGTAGCGGGAGATCAGATACGCAGTATTTT.

J is TRBJ1-5 and V is TRBV2, with TRBD1 matching 7 bases. This CDR3 is 14 amino acids long. Germline V gene data show CDR1 as SNHLY and CDR2 as FYNNEI. The V gene end was trimmed by 8 bases and the J gene end by 0 bases; junction bases not matched to a gene: 4. The CDR3 here is CASETGLSNQPQHF. The DNA of the CDR3 is TGTGCCAGCGAGACAGGGCTTAGCAATCAGCCCCAGCATTTT.

The V gene is TRBV5-1, the J gene TRBJ2-3; D might be TRBD1 (6 bases). V shed 3 bases and J shed 3 bases, with 11 bases lying between them. The CDR3 length is 14 residues. Germline V gives CDR1 SGHRS, CDR2 YFSETQ. The CDR3 protein is CASSYDRLTDTQYF. In DNA, the CDR3 is TGCGCCAGCAGCTATGACAGGTTGACAGATACGCAGTATTTT.

The V gene is TRBV7-2, the J gene TRBJ2-5; no clear D gene. Germline V gene sequence: CDR1 SGHTA, CDR2 FQGNSA. The CDR3 contains 14 residues. V lost 7 bases and J 6 bases, leaving 18 bases between the germline ends. CDR3 sequence reads: CASTESVYLQTQYF. CDR3 DNA sequence: TGTGCCAGCACCGAGTCGGTTTATCTTCAGACCCAGTACTTC.